The clone carrying this T cell receptor (beta chain) has only a few counts. The data were produced by immunoSEQ multiplex PCR, yet TCRdb's version contains in-frame clones alone and is incomplete. The profile shows approximately 280,000 clones, roughly four fifths of them singletons. The data stem from a study of blood T cell repertoires in COVID-19. Germline V CDR1 and CDR2: SGHDT, YYEEEE. The CDR3 consists of 13 residues. The V end lost 1 base, the J end lost 5 bases, and 9 bases lay between the germline ends. Participants were placed into cohorts based on the clinical history they reported. This sequence was found in a man aged 35 to 55 who had been exposed to COVID-19. The chain has TRBV5-6 and TRBJ1-2; D is uncertain. The sequenced sample consisted of PBMCs or T cells enriched from blood (not recorded which). For the CDR3, the DNA is TGTGCCAGCAGCTTGAGGCGGCTATATGGCTACACCTTC. Its translation: CASSLRRLYGYTF.